The 10 T cell receptor beta chains reported below all come from one sample, sequenced in a study of response to subunit inactivated influenza vaccine. TCRdb itself ran the RT-PCR reads through MiXCR, one entry per CDR3 protein. The sample gives about 540,000 distinct CDR3 sequences, under 30% of which show up once; around 2.8% is in the top ten. This same sample was also part of a study on T cells expressing NK-cell markers. That source notes: UMIs were included in TCR beta cDNA generated by 5'RACE template switching.

The starting material was CD4+ T cells sorted from PBMCs, obtained roughly 13 days after vaccination. These receptors were obtained from a man aged 45-65 years who received an inactivated influenza vaccine.

The chain combines TRBV4-3 with TRBJ1-4, with 8 positions matching TRBD1. The CDR3 length is 16 residues. Germline CDR1 is LGHNA and CDR2 is YSLEER. V lost 3 bases, J lost 5 bases, and 8 bases stayed unmatched. CDR3 DNA sequence: TGCGCCAGCAGCCACAAGATTGGACAGGGAAATGAAAAACTGTTTTTT. It codes for CASSHKIGQGNEKLFF.

This clonotype has at least ten counts. The chain recombines TRBV11-2 with TRBJ2-1; either TRBD1 or TRBD2 may supply D (5 bases each). This CDR3 region has 18 residues. Germline loops: CDR1 SGHAT, CDR2 FQNNGV. Trimming removed 6 bases from V and 4 bases from J, with 25 bases in between. In DNA form, the CDR3 reads TGTGCCAGCAGAATCGCTTGGGGCGGGCGGCGCCGTTACAATGAGCAGTTCTTC. It is translated as CASRIAWGGRRRYNEQFF.

The V gene is TRBV3-1, the J gene TRBJ1-6; TRBD1 agrees at 9 bases. This CDR3 has 15 residues. Looked up from germline, CDR1 is LGHDT and CDR2 is YNNKEL (reference sequence). Unmatched junction bases numbered 3, after V lost 5 bases and J lost 4 bases. The CDR3 sequence: CASSWDRVYNSPLHF. In DNA, the CDR3 is TGTGCCAGCAGCTGGGACAGGGTATATAATTCACCCCTCCACTTT.

V is TRBV7-2 and J is TRBJ2-2; D gene ambiguous. Germline loops: CDR1 SGHTA, CDR2 FQGNSA. The V end lost 5 bases, the J end lost 6 bases, and 13 bases lay between the germline ends. CDR3 length equals 14 residues. CDR3 sequence: CASSPTWKAGELFF. CDR3 in DNA: TGTGCCAGCAGCCCCACATGGAAGGCCGGGGAGCTGTTTTTT.

This clonotype was counted a few times. The V and J genes are TRBV7-2 and TRBJ2-1, with 10 bases lining up with TRBD2. The J segment lost 7 bases and the V segment lost 5 bases, leaving 2 bases of the junction unmatched. The CDR3 spans 13 residues. Germline CDR1 SGHTA, CDR2 FQGNSA. The CDR3 DNA reads as TGTGCCAGCAGCAGTAGCGGGAGGAATGAGCAGTTCTTC. It encodes CASSSSGRNEQFF.

The V gene is TRBV10-3, the J gene TRBJ2-3; unclear D gene. The germline V gene encodes CDR1 ENHRY and CDR2 SYGVKD. V gave up 4 bases and J gave up 2 bases, with 13 bases separating them. The CDR3 contains 15 residues. CDR3 residues: CAISGKDGYTDTQYF. CDR3 in DNA: TGTGCCATCAGTGGTAAGGACGGATACACAGATACGCAGTATTTT.

This clonotype was seen more than once but under ten times. This chain joins TRBV6-5 and TRBJ1-5; D perhaps matches TRBD1 (5 bases). Germline CDR1 is MNHEY and CDR2 is SVGAGI. V was trimmed by 2 bases and J by 6 bases, leaving 17 bases between them. CDR3 length: 16 amino acids. CDR3 nucleotide sequence: TGTGCCAGCAGTTACGACAGTCCTTGGAGAACTCAGCCCCAGCATTTT. Translation gives CASSYDSPWRTQPQHF.

The CDR3 region is CASSYSRWGTYNEQFF. In nucleotides, the CDR3 is TGTGCCAGCAGTTACTCGAGGTGGGGAACCTACAATGAGCAGTTCTTC. The rearrangement joins TRBV6-5 to TRBJ2-1; D not certain. Trimming removed 0 bases at V and 2 bases at J, with 11 bases between. The CDR3 spans 16 residues. From germline, CDR1 is MNHEY and CDR2 SVGAGI.

This clonotype has only a few counts. The gene calls are TRBV5-6 and TRBJ2-2; D unclear. From germline, CDR1 is SGHDT and CDR2 YYEEEE. The V gene lost 1 base and the J gene lost 4 bases, with 14 bases spanning the gap. The CDR3 runs to 16 residues. In DNA form, the CDR3 reads TGTGCCAGCAGCTTGTGGCAGATTAAGGCCACCGGGGAGCTGTTTTTT. It translates to CASSLWQIKATGELFF.

This clonotype occurred a few times. The chain combines TRBV3-1 with TRBJ2-1; TRBD2 agrees at 7 bases. J lost 6 bases, V lost 1 base, and 9 bases had no gene match. The germline V gene has CDR1 LGHDT and CDR2 YNNKEL (reference sequence). This CDR3 has 16 residues. The chain's CDR3 is CASSQVLRELGNEQFF. As DNA, the CDR3 is TGTGCCAGCAGCCAAGTTCTGCGGGAGCTCGGCAATGAGCAGTTCTTC.